Listed below are T cell receptor beta chains from one sample, sequenced in a study of T cell repertoires in cytomegalovirus infection. TCRdb redid the calling of the reads with MiXCR, one entry per CDR3 protein. Here the sample spans around 430,000 distinct CDR3 sequences, 40% to 50% being singletons. For these receptors, no antigen is known. Material: cultured PBMCs, obtained from culture after CMV antigen stimulation. The receptors here all came from a human donor in good health (CMV status not recorded). Some clones in this sample may be carry-over from other donors' samples. Both conserved end residues are trimmed from each CDR3. Fields, in order: V gene, clone size, J gene, CDR3 protein. Size is stated for part of the rows, as once, few or many counts, or as a class when the clone is expanded.

v_gene: TRBV7-8
abundance: few
j_gene: TRBJ1-2
CDR3aa: ASSSNTPFTSYGYT

v_gene: TRBV7-2
abundance: -
j_gene: TRBJ2-1
CDR3aa: ASSSGPTAYNEQF

v_gene: TRBV19
abundance: -
j_gene: TRBJ2-1
CDR3aa: ASSMTSGALGNEQF

v_gene: TRBV6-6
abundance: -
j_gene: TRBJ1-2
CDR3aa: ASSPYRNYGYT

v_gene: TRBV6-1
abundance: once
j_gene: TRBJ2-1
CDR3aa: ASRTAGGYNEQF

v_gene: TRBV7-2
abundance: -
j_gene: TRBJ2-7
CDR3aa: ASSLAGGGADYEQY

v_gene: TRBV7-2
abundance: -
j_gene: TRBJ1-4
CDR3aa: ASRTNEKLF

v_gene: TRBV19
abundance: -
j_gene: TRBJ1-5
CDR3aa: ASHTGDSNQPQH

v_gene: TRBV6-1
abundance: few
j_gene: TRBJ2-5
CDR3aa: ASTYPRDKKTQY

v_gene: TRBV6-1
abundance: -
j_gene: TRBJ2-3
CDR3aa: ASSRQGSTDTQY

v_gene: TRBV7-9
abundance: -
j_gene: TRBJ2-1
CDR3aa: ATRSGLAEQF

v_gene: TRBV5-6
abundance: -
j_gene: TRBJ1-2
CDR3aa: ASSHGQAANYGYT

v_gene: TRBV7-6
abundance: -
j_gene: TRBJ2-3
CDR3aa: ASSTGLAGRDTQY

v_gene: TRBV12-3/TRBV12-4
abundance: -
j_gene: TRBJ2-1
CDR3aa: ASSSPSGRNYNEQF

v_gene: TRBV5-4
abundance: few
j_gene: TRBJ2-3
CDR3aa: ASSPWRESLSLDTQY

v_gene: TRBV6-6
abundance: few
j_gene: TRBJ1-2
CDR3aa: ATQPTGSDGYT